These 9 T cell receptor beta chains came from one sample sequenced in a study of CD8 T cells in ankylosing spondylitis. MiXCR, run by TCRdb on the 5' RACE reads, gives a single entry per CDR3 protein. The sample shows 500,000 or so distinct CDR3 sequences, less than 6% of them seen only once. These receptors have no identified antigens. Study-wide results and caveats: The study identified a TCR beta motif of 7 or 8 highly homologous variants that appeared characteristic of ankylosing spondylitis blood.

Sequenced material: blood, either unsorted or a sorted T cell fraction (not recorded which). The receptors here all came from a male donor with ankylosing spondylitis.

This clonotype occurred a few times. The chain carries TRBV28 and TRBJ1-5; D may be TRBD1 (6 bases). V shed 3 bases and J shed 6 bases, with 12 bases lying between them. This CDR3 comprises 14 residues. The germline gives CDR1 MDHEN, CDR2 SYDVKM. CDR3 region: CASSLSRDIQPQHF. CDR3 nucleotide sequence: TGTGCCAGCAGTTTGTCCAGGGACATTCAGCCCCAGCATTTT.

In this sample, this clonotype turned up once. This may arise from a read error, as a much more abundant clone is one base away. The chain recombines TRBV20-1 with TRBJ2-2; no definite D call. CDR1 DFQATT and CDR2 SNEGSKA come from the germline V gene (reference sequence). The V end lost 1 base, the J end lost 0 bases, and 12 bases lay between the germline ends. The length of the CDR3 is 16 residues. CDR3 bases: TGCAGTGCTAGAGGTCGACCAGGCTCGAACACCGGGGAGCTGTTTTTT. Protein sequence: CSARGRPGSNTGELFF.

This clonotype showed up many times. The chain carries TRBV10-3 and TRBJ2-1; 12 bases fit TRBD2. The CDR3 spans 16 residues. Looked up from germline, CDR1 is ENHRY and CDR2 is SYGVKD. Trimming at V came to 6 bases and at J to 0 bases, leaving 3 bases not matched to a gene. CDR3 loop: CAIRATSGSSYNEQFF. DNA for the CDR3: TGTGCCATCAGGGCGACTAGCGGGAGCTCCTACAATGAGCAGTTCTTC.

This clonotype was seen a few times. The V gene is TRBV5-6, the J gene TRBJ2-2; D possibly corresponds to TRBD2 (7 bases). V lost 1 base to trimming and J lost 3 bases, with 13 bases between them. This CDR3 has 16 amino acids. The germline CDR1 and CDR2 sequences are SGHDT and YYEEEE. This CDR3 reads CASSLRGGGHTGELFF. DNA of the CDR3: TGTGCCAGCAGCTTGCGCGGGGGCGGCCACACCGGGGAGCTGTTTTTT.

The table lists this clonotype with many counts. The V and J genes are TRBV12-3 or TRBV12-4 and TRBJ1-2; D is undetermined. The V end lost 3 bases, the J end lost 5 bases, and 10 bases lay between the germline ends. The CDR3 has 13 amino acids. CDR3 in amino acids: CASSFPSGYGYTF. In DNA form, the CDR3 reads TGTGCCAGCAGTTTCCCAAGTGGGTATGGCTACACCTTC.

There are many counts of this clonotype. This sequence joins TRBV29-1 and TRBJ2-1, with D possibly matching TRBD2 (5 bases). The CDR3 totals 12 residues. The V and J ends lost 5 bases and 3 bases respectively, with 8 bases between them. Per germline, CDR1 SQVTM and CDR2 ANQGSEA. CDR3 DNA sequence: TGCAGCGTTATACGGGGCTACAATGAGCAGTTCTTC. Encoded protein: CSVIRGYNEQFF.

In this sample, this clonotype turned up many times. V usage is TRBV7-9 and J usage is TRBJ2-5; the D is unclear. The CDR3 totals 13 residues. Germline loops: CDR1 SEHNR, CDR2 FQNEAQ (reference sequence). The V and J ends lost 1 base and 3 bases respectively, with 6 bases between them. CDR3 region: CASSLVQKETQYF. The DNA of the CDR3 is TGTGCCAGCAGCTTAGTCCAGAAAGAGACCCAGTACTTC.

In its sample, this clonotype was seen many times. The chain is built from TRBV12-3 or TRBV12-4 and TRBJ2-3, with a possible D match to TRBD1 (5 bases). The CDR3 sequence is 12 residues long. V lost 6 bases, J lost 3 bases, and 7 bases lay in between. The CDR3 region has the DNA TGTGCCAGCAGCCGACAGACAGATACGCAGTATTTT. Residues: CASSRQTDTQYF.

The rearrangement uses TRBV5-1 and TRBJ2-5; D unresolved. The CDR3 contains 13 residues. CDR1 SGHRS and CDR2 YFSETQ come from the germline V gene. Trimming shortened V by 3 bases and J by 2 bases, and 8 bases separated the two germline ends. The CDR3 spells CASSSTPQETQYF. As DNA, the CDR3 is TGCGCCAGCAGCTCGACCCCTCAAGAGACCCAGTACTTC.